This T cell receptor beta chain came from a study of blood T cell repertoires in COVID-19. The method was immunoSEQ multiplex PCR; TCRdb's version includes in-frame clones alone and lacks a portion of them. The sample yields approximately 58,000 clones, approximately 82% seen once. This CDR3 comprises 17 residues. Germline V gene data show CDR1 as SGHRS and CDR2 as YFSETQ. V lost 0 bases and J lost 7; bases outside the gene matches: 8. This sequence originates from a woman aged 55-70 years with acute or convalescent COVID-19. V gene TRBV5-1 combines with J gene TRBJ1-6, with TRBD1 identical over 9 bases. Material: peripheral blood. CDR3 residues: CASSLERWTGENSPLHF. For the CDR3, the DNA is TGCGCCAGCAGCTTGGAGAGGTGGACAGGGGAAAATTCACCCCTCCACTTT.